Below, 28 T cell receptor beta chains from the same sample are listed, as sequenced in a study of T cells in Graves' hyperthyroidism and ophthalmopathy. What was amplified from RNA transcripts were TCR beta CDR3 regions. Initially, a first-round RT-PCR of the TCR CDR3 employed the HTBI primer set. TCRdb re-analysed the multiplex PCR reads in MiXCR, keeping a single row per CDR3 protein. The sample carries roughly 290,000 distinct CDR3 sequences, 17% recorded once. Sequencing was performed on blood. The receptor source for this set is a woman aged 55-70 years with Graves' ophthalmopathy.

There are many counts of this clonotype. The chain carries TRBV7-3 and TRBJ2-1; 7 positions match TRBD1. There are 13 residues in the CDR3. Germline CDR1 reads SGHTA; CDR2 reads FQGTGA. With 3 bases clipped from V and 7 bases from J, the junction kept 3 bases outside the gene matches. The DNA for the CDR3 is TGTGCCAGCAGCTTCGGGACAGATAATGAGCAGTTCTTC. Its protein product is CASSFGTDNEQFF.

The DNA of the CDR3 is TGTGCCAGCAGTGAACACCGGACAGGGACTTTGGAGACCCAGTACTTC. It codes for CASSEHRTGTLETQYF. V gene TRBV25-1 combines with J gene TRBJ2-5; 8 bases align to TRBD1. J was trimmed by 5 bases and V by 2 bases; bases with no gene match: 10. Germline lookup yields CDR1 MGHDK and CDR2 SYGVNS. CDR3 length: 16 residues.

A few counts support this clonotype. The rearrangement uses TRBV10-1 and TRBJ2-5, with 7 bases aligning to TRBD1. The CDR3 totals 14 residues. The ends lost 2 bases at V and 5 bases at J; junction bases unmatched: 5. Germline V CDR1 and CDR2: WNHNN, SYGVQD (reference sequence). CDR3 DNA sequence: TGCGCCAGCAGTGAGCTACAGGGGTTTGAGACCCAGTACTTC. Its protein product is CASSELQGFETQYF.

This clonotype came up many times. The chain has TRBV20-1 and TRBJ1-2, with 9 bases fitting TRBD1. V gave up 3 bases and J gave up 7 bases; unmatched junction bases: 15. Germline V lookup: CDR1 DFQATT, CDR2 SNEGSKA (reference sequence). CDR3 length equals 16 residues. The CDR3 sequence: CSASDPRGQGEGGYTF. CDR3 in DNA: TGCAGTGCTAGCGATCCGAGGGGACAGGGCGAAGGTGGCTACACCTTC.

This clonotype was seen ten or more times. The chain couples TRBV2 to TRBJ2-7; D might be TRBD1 (7 bases). Germline V CDR1 and CDR2: SNHLY, FYNNEI. Trimming took 6 bases from V and 4 from J, leaving 16 bases between them. The CDR3 length is 14 residues. This chain's CDR3 is CASRTGKGGYEQYF. The DNA of the CDR3 is TGTGCCAGCAGGACAGGGAAGGGGGGTTACGAGCAGTACTTC.

The gene calls are TRBV4-2 and TRBJ2-3, with unresolved D. Germline lookup yields CDR1 LGHNA and CDR2 YNFKEQ. This CDR3 has 15 amino acids. V lost 0 bases, J lost 2 bases, and 9 bases lay in between. DNA of the CDR3: TGTGCCAGCAGCCAAGACGGACGGGCCACAGATACGCAGTATTTT. Its translation: CASSQDGRATDTQYF.

The rearrangement links TRBV7-3 to TRBJ2-1, with 7 nucleotides matching TRBD1. Germline CDR1 is SGHTA and CDR2 is FQGTGA. There are 16 residues in the CDR3. The junction had 9 bases not matched to a gene; V was cut back by 5 bases and J by 2 bases. CDR3: CASSPQGSKTYNEQFF. The CDR3, as DNA: TGTGCCAGCAGCCCACAGGGGTCTAAGACCTACAATGAGCAGTTCTTC.

In this sample, this clonotype turned up many times. The chain carries TRBV7-9 and TRBJ2-3, with D uncertain. The germline V gene encodes CDR1 SEHNR and CDR2 FQNEAQ (reference sequence). V gave up 0 bases and J gave up 4 bases, with 8 bases separating them. CDR3 size: 14 residues. CDR3 protein: CASSLAVVPDTQYF. As DNA, the CDR3 is TGTGCCAGCAGCTTAGCCGTAGTCCCAGATACGCAGTATTTT.

This clonotype was seen only a few times. The rearrangement uses TRBV27 and TRBJ2-7; 9 bases are shared with TRBD1. Germline-derived CDR1 and CDR2 are MNHEY and SMNVEV (reference sequence). Trimming removed 5 bases from V and 5 bases from J; junction bases left unmatched: 13. The CDR3 runs to 16 residues. CDR3 residues: CASSQRHDRGGDEQYF. The CDR3 DNA sequence: TGTGCCAGCAGTCAGCGACACGACAGGGGGGGGGACGAGCAGTACTTC.

This clonotype was picked up many times. The rearrangement uses TRBV5-6 and TRBJ1-6; tentatively, D is TRBD1 (5 bases). The CDR3 spans 15 residues. V dropped 2 bases and J dropped 4 bases, with 10 bases sitting between them. Germline V CDR1 and CDR2: SGHDT, YYEEEE. The CDR3 coding sequence is TGTGCCAGCAGCTTCAGAGGGGTTTATAATTCACCCCTCCACTTT. Translating gives CASSFRGVYNSPLHF.

V is TRBV18 and J is TRBJ1-3; 11 bases match TRBD1. After removal of 3 bases from V and 2 bases from J, the junction contained 12 bases not matched to a gene. The CDR3 consists of 19 residues. Looked up from germline, CDR1 is KGHSH and CDR2 is LQKENI. The CDR3 sequence: CASSPLFGGQGAAGNTIYF. The CDR3 DNA sequence: TGTGCCAGCTCACCCCTCTTTGGCGGACAGGGGGCCGCTGGAAACACCATATATTTT. The full variable domain, in which reference TRBV18 and TRBJ1-3 provide the parts outside the CDR3, is NAGVMQNPRHLVRRRGQEARLRCSPMKGHSHVYWYRQLPEEGLKFMVYLQKENIIDESGMPKERFSAEFPKEGPSILRIQQVVRGDSAAYFCASSPLFGGQGAAGNTIYFGEGSWLTVV.

The J gene is TRBJ1-1, the V gene TRBV28; D unclear. The ends were cut back, 1 base at V and 11 bases at J, with 14 bases in the middle. The CDR3 contains 13 residues. Per germline, CDR1 MDHEN and CDR2 SYDVKM. The CDR3 coding sequence is TGTGCCAGCAGTTTATTTCAGGTTCCTTTGGCTTTCTTT. Its protein is CASSLFQVPLAFF.

This clonotype was detected a few times. J is TRBJ1-1 and V is TRBV18; D call uncertain. In germline, CDR1 is KGHSH, CDR2 LQKENI. With 3 bases removed from V and 10 bases from J, the gap between germline ends came to 9 bases. The CDR3 totals 11 residues. CDR3 in DNA: TGTGCCAGCTCACCGATGACGGGAGCTTTCTTT. It translates to CASSPMTGAFF. Full variable domain (remainder filled in from reference TRBV18 and TRBJ1-1): NAGVMQNPRHLVRRRGQEARLRCSPMKGHSHVYWYRQLPEEGLKFMVYLQKENIIDESGMPKERFSAEFPKEGPSILRIQQVVRGDSAAYFCASSPMTGAFFGQGTRLTVV.

V and J are TRBV18 and TRBJ1-2; the match to TRBD1 covers 9 bases. This CDR3 contains 16 residues. V lost 4 bases, J lost 7 bases, and 13 bases stayed unmatched. Germline V CDR1 and CDR2: KGHSH, LQKENI. The CDR3 DNA reads as TGTGCCAGCTCACTCACCGGCGGACAGGGGTTGTTTGGCTACACCTTC. This encodes CASSLTGGQGLFGYTF.

This clonotype came up many times. The CDR3 protein is CASSEEWYSDAFSGNTIYF. DNA of the CDR3: TGTGCCAGCAGTGAAGAATGGTATAGCGACGCGTTCTCTGGAAACACCATATATTTT. This rearrangement joins TRBV2 to TRBJ1-3, with unresolved D. CDR1 is SNHLY, CDR2 FYNNEI, per germline. The V end was cut by 1 base, the J end by 0 bases, with 19 bases between. The length of the CDR3 is 19 residues.

This clonotype was found many times. The rearrangement uses TRBV29-1 and TRBJ2-7; 11 bases are shared with TRBD1. The V segment lost 1 base and the J segment 3 bases; nucleotides outside the gene matches: 8. CDR3 length equals 16 residues. Looked up from germline, CDR1 is SQVTM and CDR2 is ANQGSEA. The CDR3 protein is CSVEGGPGTGGYEQYF. The DNA of the CDR3 is TGCAGCGTTGAAGGAGGGCCGGGGACAGGGGGCTACGAGCAGTACTTC.

The J gene is TRBJ2-7, the V gene TRBV19; weak D call: TRBD1 (8 bases). There are 15 residues in the CDR3. CDR1 and CDR2 (germline): LNHDA, SQIVND (reference sequence). Trimming removed 3 bases at V and 4 bases at J, with 16 bases between. The CDR3 protein is CASSIGGTGRYEQYF. The CDR3 nucleotides read TGTGCCAGTAGTATCGGGGGGACAGGTCGATACGAGCAGTACTTC.

This clonotype was detected a few times. The V and J genes are TRBV7-6 and TRBJ1-5, with D possibly matching TRBD1 (6 bases). The CDR3 loop spans 15 amino acids. CDR1 is SGHVS and CDR2 is FNYEAQ in the germline V gene. V dropped 2 bases and J dropped 5 bases, with 13 bases sitting between them. CDR3 region: CASSLTGQGDQPQHF. The CDR3, as DNA: TGTGCCAGCAGCTTAACGGGACAAGGCGATCAGCCCCAGCATTTT.

This clonotype was picked up many times. V usage is TRBV29-1 and J usage is TRBJ1-4; D is uncertain. V shed 4 bases and J shed 5 bases, with 8 bases lying between them. This CDR3 has 12 amino acids. Germline CDR1 is SQVTM and CDR2 is ANQGSEA. The CDR3 bases are TGCAGCGTTGTGTCCGGGAATGAAAAACTGTTTTTT. It is translated as CSVVSGNEKLFF.

The rearrangement joins TRBV5-1 to TRBJ2-1; D possibly corresponds to TRBD1 (7 bases). CDR1 and CDR2 (germline): SGHRS, YFSETQ. V was clipped by 0 bases and J by 4 bases, with 14 bases between them. The CDR3 is made up of 16 amino acids. This CDR3 is CASSLDVAGQYNEQFF. CDR3 DNA: TGCGCCAGCAGCTTGGACGTTGCGGGACAGTACAATGAGCAGTTCTTC.

In this sample, this clonotype turned up a few times. This rearrangement joins TRBV6-1 to TRBJ1-6, with 7 positions matching TRBD1. This CDR3 has 15 amino acids. The J segment lost 3 bases and the V segment lost 5 bases, leaving 4 bases of the junction unmatched. Germline assignment: CDR1 MNHNS and CDR2 SASEGT. The CDR3 DNA is TGTGCCAGCAGTTATAACAGGGGCTATAATTCACCCCTCCACTTT. Protein product: CASSYNRGYNSPLHF.

For the CDR3, the DNA is TGTGCCAGCAGCCCTCGACAGGAGTCCCCTTATGGCTACACCTTC. This encodes CASSPRQESPYGYTF. The rearrangement uses TRBV7-6 and TRBJ1-2, with D maybe TRBD1 (6 bases). With 5 bases removed from V and 5 bases from J, the gap between germline ends came to 18 bases. This CDR3 is 15 amino acids long. Germline V gives CDR1 SGHVS, CDR2 FNYEAQ.

This clonotype was observed at least ten times. V gene TRBV12-3 or TRBV12-4 combines with J gene TRBJ2-5, with TRBD2 identical over 11 bases. The J segment lost 5 bases and the V segment lost 6 bases, leaving 14 bases of the junction unmatched. This CDR3 region has 17 residues. The CDR3 spells CASSVGLAGMGSETQYF. Written as DNA, the CDR3 is TGTGCCAGCAGCGTAGGACTAGCGGGTATGGGATCGGAGACCCAGTACTTC.

About this clonotype: Its ends do not fully match the called genes, so a read error is possible. The chain joins TRBV29-1 to TRBJ2-7, with 8 nucleotides matching TRBD1. Germline loops: CDR1 SQVTM, CDR2 ANQGSEA. CDR3 size: 14 residues. This CDR3 is CSVTAQGAGYEQCF. The DNA for the CDR3 is TGCAGCGTTACCGCCCAGGGGGCGGGCTACGAGCAGTGCTTC.

This clonotype was seen many times. The chain joins TRBV28 to TRBJ2-7; D may match TRBD1 or TRBD2 (5 bases each). The CDR3 runs 15 residues. V dropped 7 bases and J dropped 5 bases, with 21 bases sitting between them. Germline V lookup: CDR1 MDHEN, CDR2 SYDVKM. CDR3 coding DNA: TGTGCCAGCACCGACTCAAGGGGAGAAAGTGACGAGCAGTACTTC. Protein product: CASTDSRGESDEQYF. The variable domain in full, with the rest retrieved from reference TRBV28 and TRBJ2-7, is DVKVTQSSRYLVKRTGEKVFLECVQDMDHENMFWYRQDPGLGLRLIYFSYDVKMKEKGDIPEGYSVSREKKERFSLILESASTNQTSMYLCASTDSRGESDEQYFGPGTRLTVT.

The chain employs TRBV19 and TRBJ2-2; 10 nucleotides line up with TRBD2. Germline values: CDR1 LNHDA, CDR2 SQIVND (reference sequence). The junction had 6 bases not matched to a gene; V was cut back by 5 bases and J by 6 bases. CDR3 size: 15 residues. CDR3 bases: TGTGCCAGTAGTTCCAGGACTAGCGGACCCGGGGAGCTGTTTTTT. This codes for CASSSRTSGPGELFF.

This rearrangement joins TRBV5-5 to TRBJ1-1; D unclear. The V gene lost 6 bases and the J gene lost 1 base, with 13 bases spanning the gap. The CDR3 extends over 14 amino acids. Germline-derived CDR1 and CDR2 are SGHKS and YYEKEE (reference sequence). CDR3 region: CASTPLAGNTEAFF. In nucleotides, the CDR3 is TGTGCCAGCACCCCTCTCGCGGGGAACACTGAAGCTTTCTTT. The full variable domain, with the rest looked up from reference TRBV5-5 and TRBJ1-1, is DAGVTQSPTHLIKTRGQQVTLRCSPISGHKSVSWYQQVLGQGPQFIFQYYEKEERGRGNFPDRFSARQFPNYSSELNVNALLLGDSALYLCASTPLAGNTEAFFGQGTRLTVV.

This clonotype was seen just once. Given a much more abundant clone one base away, this may be a read error. The chain is built from TRBV2 and TRBJ2-7; D gene uncertain. Germline loops: CDR1 SNHLY, CDR2 FYNNEI. CDR3 length: 15 amino acids. CDR3 DNA: TGTGCCGGCAGTGTTGGCGATGCCGTTACCTACGAGCAGTACTTC. This translates into CAGSVGDAVTYEQYF.